Presented here are 31 T cell receptor beta chains from one specimen sequenced in a study of shared clonotypes between healthy human individuals. Naive CD8 isolation took CD45RO-negative cells positively selected for CCR7 and excluded terminally differentiated effector memory CD45RA+ cells. Sequenced by immunoSEQ multiplex PCR; TCRdb stores in-frame clones only, minus some. The sample records over 2 million clones, around 96% being singletons. The material sequenced was naive CD8+ T cells sorted from blood. The source of these receptors is a man younger than 35 in good health.

The chain carries TRBV7-6 and TRBJ2-7; the D gene is possibly TRBD2 (5 bases). The CDR3 extends over 13 amino acids. Germline CDR1 is SGHVS and CDR2 is FNYEAQ. V lost 4 bases and J lost 4, with 11 bases in between. The CDR3 sequence is CASSYADFYEQYF. The CDR3 bases are TGTGCCAGCAGCTACGCGGACTTTTACGAGCAGTACTTC.

The V call is TRBV30, the J call TRBJ2-7, with D possibly being TRBD1 (5 bases). CDR1 and CDR2 (germline): GTSNPN, SVGIG (reference sequence). V dropped 1 base and J dropped 3 bases, with 16 bases sitting between them. This CDR3 is 15 amino acids long. The CDR3 spells CAWSEGFGALYEQYF. The CDR3, as DNA: TGTGCCTGGAGTGAAGGGTTTGGGGCACTCTACGAGCAGTACTTC.

CDR3 nucleotide sequence: TGTGCCAGCTCACCACAGGGGACAGGCCCCAATCAGCCCCAGCATTTT. This sequence encodes CASSPQGTGPNQPQHF. This chain joins TRBV18 and TRBJ1-5; 8 bases fit TRBD1. V was clipped by 1 base and J by 3 bases; unmatched bases: 5. Germline loops: CDR1 KGHSH, CDR2 LQKENI. The CDR3 runs 16 residues.

Worth noting for this clone: Other DNA sequences in this specimen translate into the identical CDR3. This sequence joins TRBV7-3 and TRBJ2-5; 7 nucleotides align to TRBD2. Trimming cost V 0 bases and J 4 bases; bases outside gene matches: 5. The germline gives CDR1 SGHTA, CDR2 FQGTGA. CDR3 size: 15 residues. Here the CDR3 reads CASSLTGGGGETQYF. The CDR3 region has the DNA TGTGCCAGCAGCTTAACTGGCGGGGGAGGAGAGACCCAGTACTTC.

About this clone itself: One end of the junction fails to match germline, which may point to a read error. CDR3 residues: CASCLPGSTYEQYF. CDR3 in DNA: TGTGCCAGCTGTTTACCCGGCTCAACCTACGAGCAGTACTTC. This chain links TRBV28 with TRBJ2-7; D is unclear. The CDR3 has 14 amino acids. CDR1 and CDR2 from the germline V gene are MDHEN and SYDVKM.

The genes are TRBV5-6 and TRBJ1-2; 9 bases map to TRBD1. From germline, CDR1 is SGHDT and CDR2 YYEEEE. CDR3 length: 19 residues. V dropped 0 bases and J dropped 1; count of bases not matched to a gene: 13. CDR3 nucleotides: TGTGCCAGCAGCTTGGGGGAAACAGGGGGCCCGGCGTATAACTATGGCTACACCTTC. Protein: CASSLGETGGPAYNYGYTF.

The chain uses TRBV2 and TRBJ2-7; 11 nucleotides agree with TRBD1. Germline V gene sequence: CDR1 SNHLY, CDR2 FYNNEI. V gave up 7 bases and J gave up 3 bases; unmatched junction bases: 5. The CDR3 loop spans 14 amino acids. CDR3 amino acids: CASTPDRGLYEQYF. The CDR3 bases are TGTGCCAGCACCCCGGACAGGGGGCTCTACGAGCAGTACTTC.

V is TRBV7-9 and J is TRBJ1-1; D may be TRBD1 (5 bases). The CDR3 contains 13 residues. V dropped 3 bases and J dropped 6 bases, with 11 bases sitting between them. Germline V gene lookup returns CDR1 SEHNR and CDR2 FQNEAQ (reference sequence). CDR3 protein: CASSFSTRAEAFF. The CDR3 bases are TGTGCCAGCAGCTTTAGTACCAGGGCTGAAGCTTTCTTT. Looking up the rest from reference TRBV7-9 and TRBJ1-1 gives the full variable domain: DTGVSQNPRHKITKRGQNVTFRCDPISEHNRLYWYRQTLGQGPEFLTYFQNEAQLEKSRLLSDRFSAERPKGSFSTLEIQRTEQGDSAMYLCASSFSTRAEAFFGQGTRLTVV.

The rearrangement uses TRBV7-9 and TRBJ1-2; 7 nucleotides match TRBD1. The germline CDR1 and CDR2 sequences are SEHNR and FQNEAQ (reference sequence). J gave up 6 bases and V 1 base, and 2 bases lay outside the gene matches. The CDR3 length is 13 residues. CDR3 nucleotide sequence: TGTGCCAGCAGCTTAGGGGACAGCGATGGCTACACCTTC. Residues: CASSLGDSDGYTF.

Only one count was recorded for this clone. The chain combines TRBV13 with TRBJ1-1; TRBD1 is a possible D gene (6 bases). The V and J ends lost 4 bases and 11 bases respectively, with 17 bases between them. Per germline, CDR1 PRHDT and CDR2 FYEKMQ (reference sequence). This CDR3 contains 13 residues. The DNA for the CDR3 is TGTGCCAGCAGCTCACGGCTACAGGGTCAGGCTTTCTTT. Its translation: CASSSRLQGQAFF.

This chain uses TRBV6-1 with TRBJ2-7, with unresolved D. V lost 2 bases, J lost 0 bases, and 8 bases lay in between. The CDR3 extends over 14 amino acids. Germline V lookup: CDR1 MNHNS, CDR2 SASEGT. Here the CDR3 DNA reads TGTGCCAGCAGTGAACAATGGGCCTCCTACGAGCAGTACTTC. This codes for CASSEQWASYEQYF.

The chain carries TRBV5-6 and TRBJ2-5; the D gene is possibly TRBD2 (6 bases). In germline, CDR1 is SGHDT, CDR2 YYEEEE. The CDR3 is 16 amino acids. Trimming shortened V by 2 bases and J by 3 bases, and 17 bases separated the two germline ends. The CDR3 region is CASSFGGTGREETQYF. The CDR3 coding sequence is TGTGCCAGCAGCTTCGGGGGAACAGGAAGGGAAGAGACCCAGTACTTC.

The chain employs TRBV5-4 and TRBJ2-3; 7 bases map to TRBD1. V shed 2 bases, J shed 4 bases, and the junction held 4 bases outside the gene matches. This CDR3 comprises 14 residues. Looked up from germline, CDR1 is SGHNT and CDR2 is YYREEE (reference sequence). The CDR3 region is CASSLWTGPDTQYF. DNA for the CDR3: TGTGCCAGCAGCTTATGGACAGGCCCAGATACGCAGTATTTT.

The CDR3 DNA follows: TGCAGCGTCCCAAGGATCCGACAGGGGGCGTTCTATGGCTACACCTTC. It specifies CSVPRIRQGAFYGYTF. The chain recombines TRBV29-1 with TRBJ1-2; 10 nucleotides align to TRBD1. The CDR3 is 16 residues long. With 6 bases clipped from V and 4 bases from J, the junction kept 14 bases outside the gene matches. Per germline, CDR1 SQVTM and CDR2 ANQGSEA.

The chain employs TRBV7-8 and TRBJ1-4; 10 bases match TRBD1. Germline V lookup: CDR1 SGHVS, CDR2 FQNEAQ. The CDR3 consists of 13 residues. The trim removed 11 bases at V and 8 bases at J, leaving 8 bases unmatched. CDR3 loop: CASRDRGFEKLFF. CDR3 nucleotide sequence: TGTGCCTCCCGGGACAGGGGATTCGAAAAACTGTTTTTT.

V is TRBV30 and J is TRBJ1-1, with 12 bases that match TRBD1. The CDR3 has 17 amino acids. Germline CDR1 GTSNPN, CDR2 SVGIG (reference sequence). Trimming took 3 bases from V and 1 from J; bases not matched to a gene: 9. This CDR3 reads CAWRPGQGATWNTEAFF. The CDR3 nucleotides read TGTGCCTGGAGACCGGGACAGGGGGCAACTTGGAACACTGAAGCTTTCTTT.

The chain joins TRBV19 to TRBJ2-5, with no clear D. V shed 3 bases and J shed 3 bases, with 14 bases lying between them. CDR1 LNHDA and CDR2 SQIVND come from the germline V gene (reference sequence). CDR3 size: 15 residues. The CDR3 DNA is TGTGCCAGTAGTATTGGTAGAGACTTCAAAGAGACCCAGTACTTC. The encoded protein is CASSIGRDFKETQYF.

The chain is built from TRBV6-5 and TRBJ2-5; tentative D call: TRBD2 (5 bases). Trimming pared 0 bases from V and 5 bases from J, leaving 16 bases between. The CDR3 has 16 amino acids. Per the germline V gene, CDR1 is MNHEY and CDR2 is SVGAGI. CDR3 protein: CASSYSWESPSETQYF. Here the CDR3 DNA reads TGTGCCAGCAGTTACTCGTGGGAGAGTCCTTCGGAGACCCAGTACTTC.

The rearrangement links TRBV7-9 to TRBJ2-7; a possible D gene is TRBD1 (5 bases). This CDR3 is built from 12 residues. The ends were cut back, 5 bases at V and 10 bases at J, with 15 bases in the middle. The germline gives CDR1 SEHNR, CDR2 FQNEAQ (reference sequence). The CDR3 DNA reads TGTGCCAGCAGCCATCTGGGCGACAGACAGTACTTC. It codes for CASSHLGDRQYF.

This chain links TRBV2 with TRBJ2-3; D not resolved. V lost 6 bases and J lost 0, with 13 bases in between. The germline V gene has CDR1 SNHLY and CDR2 FYNNEI. The CDR3 contains 15 residues. The CDR3, as DNA: TGTGCCAGCAGAATGGGAAGTTCTAGCACAGATACGCAGTATTTT. This translates into CASRMGSSSTDTQYF.

The chain carries TRBV7-8 and TRBJ2-7; D unclear. Trimming removed 0 bases at V and 7 bases at J, with 7 bases between. There are 12 residues in the CDR3. CDR1 and CDR2 (germline): SGHVS, FQNEAQ. The CDR3 sequence is CASSLAGSEQYF. In DNA form, the CDR3 reads TGTGCCAGCAGCTTAGCGGGCAGTGAGCAGTACTTC.

The genes are TRBV19 and TRBJ1-2; D uncertain. V lost 5 bases to trimming and J lost 8 bases, with 18 bases between them. The CDR3 loop spans 14 amino acids. The germline gives CDR1 LNHDA, CDR2 SQIVND (reference sequence). The CDR3 loop reads CASSLRTVLWGYTF. CDR3 nucleotides: TGTGCCAGTAGTCTGAGGACGGTGCTATGGGGCTACACCTTC. The whole variable domain, filled in from reference TRBV19 and TRBJ1-2, reads DGGITQSPKYLFRKEGQNVTLSCEQNLNHDAMYWYRQDPGQGLRLIYYSQIVNDFQKGDIAEGYSVSREKKESFPLTVTSAQKNPTAFYLCASSLRTVLWGYTFGSGTRLTVV.

This sequence joins TRBV7-6 and TRBJ2-1, with a possible D match to TRBD1 (6 bases). The V gene's germline CDR1 is SGHVS and CDR2 FNYEAQ. Deletions cut 5 bases from V and 7 bases from J, with 21 bases between. This CDR3 spans 16 amino acids. CDR3 amino acids: CASSLWGGSGDNEQFF. As DNA, the CDR3 is TGTGCCAGCAGCCTCTGGGGCGGTTCAGGGGATAATGAGCAGTTCTTC.

As for this clone: Other DNA sequences in this specimen translate into the identical CDR3. This chain links TRBV27 with TRBJ2-7; TRBD2 matches 8 bases. Germline loops: CDR1 MNHEY, CDR2 SMNVEV (reference sequence). The CDR3 contains 14 residues. With V trimmed by 5 bases and J by 3 bases, 6 bases remained unmatched. The CDR3 reads CASSLTGGVYEQYF. The CDR3, as DNA: TGTGCCAGCAGTCTCACCGGGGGGGTCTACGAGCAGTACTTC.

The rearrangement links TRBV7-8 to TRBJ2-1, with 7 bases lining up with TRBD2. The CDR3 contains 14 residues. V lost 8 bases to trimming and J lost 5 bases; unmatched junction nucleotides: 9. Germline CDR1 reads SGHVS; CDR2 reads FQNEAQ. The CDR3 is CASGLPGLNNEQFF. In DNA form, the CDR3 reads TGTGCCAGCGGCCTTCCGGGACTAAACAATGAGCAGTTCTTC. The full variable domain, with the rest looked up from reference TRBV7-8 and TRBJ2-1, is GAGVSQSPRYKVAKRGQDVALRCDPISGHVSLFWYQQALGQGPEFLTYFQNEAQLDKSGLPSDRFFAERPEGSVSTLKIQRTQQEDSAVYLCASGLPGLNNEQFFGPGTRLTVL.

This sequence joins TRBV11-2 and TRBJ2-6; 8 bases are shared with TRBD1. CDR3 size: 16 residues. Germline V gene sequence: CDR1 SGHAT, CDR2 FQNNGV. J was trimmed by 0 bases and V by 6 bases; bases with no gene match: 4. CDR3 in amino acids: CASSPTGGSGANVLTF. CDR3 DNA: TGTGCCAGCAGTCCCACAGGGGGCTCTGGGGCCAACGTCCTGACTTTC.

This rearrangement joins TRBV10-2 to TRBJ2-7; 7 nucleotides match TRBD1. This CDR3 region has 13 residues. Per germline, CDR1 WSHSY and CDR2 SAAADI. J lost 3 bases, V lost 6 bases, and 5 bases had no gene match. CDR3 in amino acids: CASSGTDNYEQYF. CDR3 DNA sequence: TGCGCCAGCAGCGGGACAGATAACTACGAGCAGTACTTC.

The V gene is TRBV10-3, the J gene TRBJ2-2, with a tentative D call TRBD2 (6 bases). The CDR3 consists of 18 residues. Trimming left V 6 bases short and J 2 bases short, with 22 bases between. Germline V gene data show CDR1 as ENHRY and CDR2 as SYGVKD. CDR3 sequence (DNA): TGTGCCATCAGCCTAAAGGGTTTAGCGGAACTAAACACCGGGGAGCTGTTTTTT. Its translation: CAISLKGLAELNTGELFF.

The chain employs TRBV5-8 and TRBJ1-1; tentative D call: TRBD1 (6 bases). The CDR3 is made up of 11 amino acids. Germline assignment: CDR1 SGHTS and CDR2 YDEGEE. V lost 4 bases to trimming and J lost 9 bases, with 10 bases between them. In DNA form, the CDR3 reads TGTGCCAGCAGCACCGGACAGAAAGCTTTCTTT. Its translation: CASSTGQKAFF.

This clone was picked up one time. One end of the junction does not line up with germline, which may come from a read error. The chain employs TRBV6-4 and TRBJ2-7; TRBD1 matches 8 bases. Germline-derived CDR1 and CDR2 are MRHNA and SNTAGT. The CDR3 spans 10 residues. The CDR3 region has the DNA TGTGCCAGCAGTGACCCGGACAGGGCGTTC. Amino acids: CASSDPDRAF.

This clone was found once. This same CDR3 is encoded by further DNA sequences in the sample. V usage is TRBV19 and J usage is TRBJ2-7; D call uncertain. Deletions cut 8 bases from V and 4 bases from J, with 9 bases between. This CDR3 region has 11 residues. Germline CDR1 and CDR2: LNHDA and SQIVND (reference sequence). Here the CDR3 reads CASSDSYEQYF. In nucleotides, the CDR3 is TGTGCCAGTTCAGACTCTTACGAGCAGTACTTC. The whole variable domain, remainder taken from reference TRBV19 and TRBJ2-7, is DGGITQSPKYLFRKEGQNVTLSCEQNLNHDAMYWYRQDPGQGLRLIYYSQIVNDFQKGDIAEGYSVSREKKESFPLTVTSAQKNPTAFYLCASSDSYEQYFGPGTRLTVT.